This T cell receptor beta chain was recorded in a study of CD8 T cells in Susac syndrome. After extraction with the RNeasy kit, about 0.5 to 1 ug of the RNA was reverse transcribed using random hexamers. TCR beta CDR3 was amplified by immunoSEQ multiplex PCR. This amplification extended across 54 Vbeta and 13 Jbeta segments. TCRdb called the immunoSEQ multiplex PCR reads again in MiXCR, with one record for every CDR3 protein. The sample lists approximately 80,000 distinct CDR3 sequences, 90% to 95% occurring once. Sequencing of TCR beta was performed on blood CD8+ and CD4+ T cells. The authors negatively isolated CD8+ and CD4+ T cells and FACS-enriched TEMRA cells. Sequences were obtained from CD8+ T cells from PBMCs. The sequence derives from a human donor with multiple sclerosis.

In nucleotides, the CDR3 is TGTGCCAGCATAGCAACAGGGAGGGGGAACACTGAAGCTTTCTTT. Translation gives CASIATGRGNTEAFF. The chain uses TRBV27 and TRBJ1-1; D possibly corresponds to TRBD1 (6 bases). The CDR3 covers 15 residues. Trimming took off 7 bases at V and 1 base at J, with 16 bases between the two ends. Looked up from germline, CDR1 is MNHEY and CDR2 is SMNVEV (reference sequence).